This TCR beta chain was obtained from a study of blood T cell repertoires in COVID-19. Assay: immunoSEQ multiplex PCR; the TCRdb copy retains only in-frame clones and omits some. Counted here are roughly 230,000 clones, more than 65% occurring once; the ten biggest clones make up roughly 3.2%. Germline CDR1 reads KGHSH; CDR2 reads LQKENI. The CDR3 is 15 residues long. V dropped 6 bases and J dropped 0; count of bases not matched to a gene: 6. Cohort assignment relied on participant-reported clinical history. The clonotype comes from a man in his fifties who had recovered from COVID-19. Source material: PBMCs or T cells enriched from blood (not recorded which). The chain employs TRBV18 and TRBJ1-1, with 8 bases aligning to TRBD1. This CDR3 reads CASSLATGVNTEAFF. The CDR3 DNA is TGTGCCAGCTCGCTAGCGACAGGGGTGAACACTGAAGCTTTCTTT.